This T cell receptor (beta chain) is drawn from a study of regulatory T cells in long-lasting Graves disease. At least ten counts were recorded for this clonotype. Time point in this sample: persistent/refractory GD, antithyroid drugs over 5 years with positive TRAb. TCR sequences were obtained from RNA taken from PBMCs. Relying on iRepertoire HTBI primers and Arm-PCR of CDR3 regions, the team built TCR beta libraries. MiXCR, applied by TCRdb to the multiplex PCR reads, yields one record per CDR3 protein. The repertoire includes about 340,000 distinct CDR3 sequences, 15% to 20% of them detected once, and less than 35% sits in the top ten. The sample was peripheral blood mononuclear cells (PBMCs), taken when the disease was refractory, from a patient treated with antithyroid drugs. The receptor comes from a female donor with Graves disease.

The CDR3 sequence: CASTRILSNQPQHF. In nucleotides, the CDR3 is TGTGCCAGCACACGGATTCTCTCCAATCAGCCCCAGCATTTT. The V call is TRBV28, the J call TRBJ1-5; D call uncertain. The CDR3 covers 14 residues. V lost 7 bases and J 3 bases, leaving 13 bases between the germline ends. CDR1 is MDHEN, CDR2 SYDVKM, per germline.